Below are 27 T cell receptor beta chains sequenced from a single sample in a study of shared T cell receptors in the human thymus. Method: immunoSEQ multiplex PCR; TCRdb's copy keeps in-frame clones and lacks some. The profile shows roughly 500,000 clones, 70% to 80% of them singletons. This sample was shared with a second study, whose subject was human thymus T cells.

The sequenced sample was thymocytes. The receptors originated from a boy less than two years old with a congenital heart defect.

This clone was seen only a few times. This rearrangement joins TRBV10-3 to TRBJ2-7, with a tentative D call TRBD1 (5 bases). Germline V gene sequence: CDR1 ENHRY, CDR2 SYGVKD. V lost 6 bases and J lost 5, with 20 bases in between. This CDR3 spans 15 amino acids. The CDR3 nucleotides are TGTGCCATCAGCTCCAGGGCCCAAACTCACGACGAGCAGTACTTC. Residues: CAISSRAQTHDEQYF.

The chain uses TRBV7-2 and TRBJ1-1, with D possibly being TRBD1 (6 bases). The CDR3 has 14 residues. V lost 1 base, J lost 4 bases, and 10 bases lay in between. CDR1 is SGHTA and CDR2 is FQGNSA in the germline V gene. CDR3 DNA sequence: TGTGCCAGCAGCTTAGGGGGGCGTGTCACTGAAGCTTTCTTT. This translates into CASSLGGRVTEAFF.

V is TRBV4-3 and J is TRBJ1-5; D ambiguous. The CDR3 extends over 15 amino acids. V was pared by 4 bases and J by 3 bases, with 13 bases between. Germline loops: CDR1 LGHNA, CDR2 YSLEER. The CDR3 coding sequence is TGCGCCAGCAGCCTTCGAGAACTGGTCAATCAGCCCCAGCATTTT. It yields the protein CASSLRELVNQPQHF.

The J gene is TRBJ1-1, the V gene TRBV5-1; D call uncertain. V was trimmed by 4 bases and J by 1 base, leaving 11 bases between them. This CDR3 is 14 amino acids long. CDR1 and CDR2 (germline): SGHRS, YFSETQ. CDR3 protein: CASSTGVQNTEAFF. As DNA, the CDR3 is TGCGCCAGCAGCACCGGGGTTCAGAACACTGAAGCTTTCTTT.

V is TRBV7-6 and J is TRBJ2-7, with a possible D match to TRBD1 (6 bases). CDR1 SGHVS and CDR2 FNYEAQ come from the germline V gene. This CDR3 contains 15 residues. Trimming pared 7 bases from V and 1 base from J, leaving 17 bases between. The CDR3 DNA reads TGTGCCAGCAACAAAGGACAGAACAAGTCCTACGAGCAGTACTTC. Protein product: CASNKGQNKSYEQYF.

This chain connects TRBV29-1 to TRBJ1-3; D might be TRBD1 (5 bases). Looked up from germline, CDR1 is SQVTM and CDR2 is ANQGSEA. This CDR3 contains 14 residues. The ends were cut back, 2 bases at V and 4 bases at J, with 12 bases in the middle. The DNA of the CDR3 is TGCAGCGTTGAATTTCCCCGGGGGGGAAACACCATATATTTT. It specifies CSVEFPRGGNTIYF.

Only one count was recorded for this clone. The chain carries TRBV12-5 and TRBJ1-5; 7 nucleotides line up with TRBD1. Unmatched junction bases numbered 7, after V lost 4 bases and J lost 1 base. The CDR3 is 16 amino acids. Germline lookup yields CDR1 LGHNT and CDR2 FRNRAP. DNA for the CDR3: TGTGCTAGTGGTTCCCGGAAGGGACAGAGCAATCAGCCCCAGCATTTT. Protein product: CASGSRKGQSNQPQHF. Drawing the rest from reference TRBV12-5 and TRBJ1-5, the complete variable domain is DARVTQTPRHKVTEMGQEVTMRCQPILGHNTVFWYRQTMMQGLELLAYFRNRAPLDDSGMPKDRFSAEMPDATLATLKIQPSEPRDSAVYFCASGSRKGQSNQPQHFGDGTRLSIL.

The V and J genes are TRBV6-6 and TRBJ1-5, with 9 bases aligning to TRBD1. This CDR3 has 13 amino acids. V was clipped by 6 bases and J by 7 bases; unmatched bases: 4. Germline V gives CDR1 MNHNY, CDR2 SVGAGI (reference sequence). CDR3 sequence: CASSPGQGQPQHF. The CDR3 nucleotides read TGTGCCAGCAGCCCAGGACAGGGGCAGCCCCAGCATTTT.

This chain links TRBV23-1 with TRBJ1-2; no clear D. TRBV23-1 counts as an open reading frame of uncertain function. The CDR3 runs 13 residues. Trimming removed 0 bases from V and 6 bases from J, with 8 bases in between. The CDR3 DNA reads TGCGCCAGCAGTCAATCTTCAGGCGATGGCTACACCTTC. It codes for CASSQSSGDGYTF.

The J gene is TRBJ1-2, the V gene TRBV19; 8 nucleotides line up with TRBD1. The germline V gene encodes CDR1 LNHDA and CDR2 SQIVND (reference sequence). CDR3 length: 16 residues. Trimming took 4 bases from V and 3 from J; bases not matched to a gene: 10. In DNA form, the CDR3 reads TGTGCCAGTAGTAAGGGCTACCCGACAGGGGACTATGGCTACACCTTC. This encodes CASSKGYPTGDYGYTF.

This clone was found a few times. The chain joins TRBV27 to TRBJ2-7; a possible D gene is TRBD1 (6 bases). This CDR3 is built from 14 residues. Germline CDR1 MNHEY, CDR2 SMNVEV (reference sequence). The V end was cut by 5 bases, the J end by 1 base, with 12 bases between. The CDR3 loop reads CASSLHQGSYEQYF. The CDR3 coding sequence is TGTGCCAGCAGTCTACACCAGGGGTCCTACGAGCAGTACTTC.

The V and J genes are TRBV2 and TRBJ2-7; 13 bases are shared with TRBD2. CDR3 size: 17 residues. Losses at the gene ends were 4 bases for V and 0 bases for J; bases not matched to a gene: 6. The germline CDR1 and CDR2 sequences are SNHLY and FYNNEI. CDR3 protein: CASSGLAGGPSSYEQYF. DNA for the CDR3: TGTGCCAGCAGTGGACTAGCGGGAGGCCCGAGCTCCTACGAGCAGTACTTC.

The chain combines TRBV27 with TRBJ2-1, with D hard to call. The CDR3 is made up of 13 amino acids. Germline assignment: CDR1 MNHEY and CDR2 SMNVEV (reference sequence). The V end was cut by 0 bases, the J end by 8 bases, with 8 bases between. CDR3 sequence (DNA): TGTGCCAGCAGTTTATCTAGCACCGATGAGCAGTTCTTC. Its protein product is CASSLSSTDEQFF.

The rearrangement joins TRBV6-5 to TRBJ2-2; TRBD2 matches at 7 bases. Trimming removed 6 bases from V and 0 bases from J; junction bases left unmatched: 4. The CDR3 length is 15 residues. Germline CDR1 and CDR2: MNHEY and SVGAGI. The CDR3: CASRGAGTNTGELFF. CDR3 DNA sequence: TGTGCCAGCAGGGGAGCGGGAACGAACACCGGGGAGCTGTTTTTT.

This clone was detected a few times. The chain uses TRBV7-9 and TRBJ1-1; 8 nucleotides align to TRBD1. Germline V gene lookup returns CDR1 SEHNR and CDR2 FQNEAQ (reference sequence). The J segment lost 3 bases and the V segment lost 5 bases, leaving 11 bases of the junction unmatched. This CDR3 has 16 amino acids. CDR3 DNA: TGTGCCAGCAGCCTCTCCCGGACAGGGCAGGACACTGAAGCTTTCTTT. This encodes CASSLSRTGQDTEAFF.

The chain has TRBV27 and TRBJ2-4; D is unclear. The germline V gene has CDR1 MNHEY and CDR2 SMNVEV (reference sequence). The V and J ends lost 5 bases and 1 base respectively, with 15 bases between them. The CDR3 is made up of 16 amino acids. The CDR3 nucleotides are TGTGCCAGCAGTCCTAACGAGAGATCTGCCAAAAACATTCAGTACTTC. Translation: CASSPNERSAKNIQYF.

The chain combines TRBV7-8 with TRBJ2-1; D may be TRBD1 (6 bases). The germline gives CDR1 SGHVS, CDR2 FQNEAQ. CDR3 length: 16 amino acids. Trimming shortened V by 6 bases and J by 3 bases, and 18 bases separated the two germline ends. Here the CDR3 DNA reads TGTGCCAGCAGTCGCGGACAGCCGTGGCTCTACAATGAGCAGTTCTTC. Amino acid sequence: CASSRGQPWLYNEQFF.

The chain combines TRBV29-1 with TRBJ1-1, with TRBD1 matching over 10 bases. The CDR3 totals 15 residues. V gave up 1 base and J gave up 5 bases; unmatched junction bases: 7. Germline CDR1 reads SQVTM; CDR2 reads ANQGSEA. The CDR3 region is CSVEVWDRGSTEAFF. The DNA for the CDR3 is TGCAGCGTTGAAGTTTGGGACAGGGGAAGTACTGAAGCTTTCTTT.

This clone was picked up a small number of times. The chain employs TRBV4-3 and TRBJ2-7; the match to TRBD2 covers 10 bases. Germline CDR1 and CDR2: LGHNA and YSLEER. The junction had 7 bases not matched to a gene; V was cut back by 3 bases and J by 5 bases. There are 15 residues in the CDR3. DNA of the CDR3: TGCGCCAGCAGCCATCTAGCGGGAGTAAACCACGAGCAGTACTTC. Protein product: CASSHLAGVNHEQYF.

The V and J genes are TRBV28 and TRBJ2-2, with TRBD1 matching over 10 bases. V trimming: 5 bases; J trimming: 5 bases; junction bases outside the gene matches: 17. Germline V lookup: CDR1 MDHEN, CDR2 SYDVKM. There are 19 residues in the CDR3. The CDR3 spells CASSLGPGTGAGGTGELFF. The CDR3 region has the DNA TGTGCCAGCAGTCTGGGTCCCGGGACAGGGGCCGGGGGGACCGGGGAGCTGTTTTTT. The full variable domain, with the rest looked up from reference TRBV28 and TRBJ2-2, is DVKVTQSSRYLVKRTGEKVFLECVQDMDHENMFWYRQDPGLGLRLIYFSYDVKMKEKGDIPEGYSVSREKKERFSLILESASTNQTSMYLCASSLGPGTGAGGTGELFFGEGSRLTVL.

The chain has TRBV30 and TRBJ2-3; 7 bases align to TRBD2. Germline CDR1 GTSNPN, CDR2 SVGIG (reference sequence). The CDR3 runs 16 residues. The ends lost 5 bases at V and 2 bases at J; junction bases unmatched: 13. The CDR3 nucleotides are TGTGCCTGGCGCGCCTGGGGGAGGGCCTCCACAGATACGCAGTATTTT. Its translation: CAWRAWGRASTDTQYF. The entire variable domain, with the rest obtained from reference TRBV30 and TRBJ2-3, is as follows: SQTIHQWPATLVQPVGSPLSLECTVEGTSNPNLYWYRQAAGRGLQLLFYSVGIGQISSEVPQNLSASRPQDRQFILSSKKLLLSDSGFYLCAWRAWGRASTDTQYFGPGTRLTVL.

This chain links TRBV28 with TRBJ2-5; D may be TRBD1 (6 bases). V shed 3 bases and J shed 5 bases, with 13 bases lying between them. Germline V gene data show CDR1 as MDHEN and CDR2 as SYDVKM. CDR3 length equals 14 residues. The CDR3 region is CASSLKQGRETQYF. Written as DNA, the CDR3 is TGTGCCAGCAGTTTGAAACAGGGCAGGGAGACCCAGTACTTC.

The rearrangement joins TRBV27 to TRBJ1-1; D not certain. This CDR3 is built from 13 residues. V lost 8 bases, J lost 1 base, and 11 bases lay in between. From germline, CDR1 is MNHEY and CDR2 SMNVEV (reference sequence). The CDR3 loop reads CASGNSGNTEAFF. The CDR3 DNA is TGTGCCAGCGGAAACAGCGGGAACACTGAAGCTTTCTTT.

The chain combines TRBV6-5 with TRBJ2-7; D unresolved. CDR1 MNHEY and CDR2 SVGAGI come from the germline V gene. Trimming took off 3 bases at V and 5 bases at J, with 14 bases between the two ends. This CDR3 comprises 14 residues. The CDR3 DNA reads TGTGCCAGCAGTTATCCTGGCCCTTTCGACGAGCAGTACTTC. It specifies CASSYPGPFDEQYF.

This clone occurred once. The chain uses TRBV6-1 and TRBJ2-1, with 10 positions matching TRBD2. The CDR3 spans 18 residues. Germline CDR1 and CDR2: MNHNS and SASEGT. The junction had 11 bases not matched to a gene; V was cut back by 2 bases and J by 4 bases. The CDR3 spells CASSEPTSGTSYYNEQFF. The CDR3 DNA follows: TGTGCCAGCAGTGAACCCACTAGCGGGACCTCCTATTACAATGAGCAGTTCTTC.

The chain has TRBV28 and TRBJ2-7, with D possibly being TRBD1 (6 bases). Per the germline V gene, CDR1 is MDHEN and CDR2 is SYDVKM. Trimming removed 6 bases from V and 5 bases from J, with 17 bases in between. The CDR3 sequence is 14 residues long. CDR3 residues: CASRTEQGSHEQYF. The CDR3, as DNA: TGTGCCAGCAGGACCGAGCAGGGGAGCCACGAGCAGTACTTC.

DNA of the CDR3: TGTGCCAGCAGTGGGTGGAGCAATCGGGAGCAGTTCTTC. Protein product: CASSGWSNREQFF. The rearrangement links TRBV2 to TRBJ2-1; D is unclear. Trimming removed 4 bases at V and 10 bases at J, with 14 bases between. CDR3 length: 13 residues. Germline CDR1 and CDR2: SNHLY and FYNNEI.